This entry concerns a single T cell receptor (beta chain). The sample belongs to a study of blood T cell repertoires in COVID-19. At the level of the study: Sites in the United States, Italy and Spain provided acute and convalescent COVID-19 samples.

In the original processing: The authors estimated nucleated cell counts from reference gene primer amplification. Clones were read by immunoSEQ multiplex PCR, and TCRdb kept only the in-frame ones, dropping some. V and J calls plus clone size are reproduced from that table; the DNA served to infer D and trimming. Of about 74,000 clones detected, 80% to 90% appear once; the ten largest clones hold approximately 2%. CDR3 length: 15 residues. CDR1 and CDR2 from the germline V gene are LGHDT and YNNKEL (reference sequence). V gave up 2 bases and J gave up 6 bases; unmatched junction bases: 7. The source is an elderly woman with active or convalescent COVID-19. Source material: peripheral blood. The chain uses TRBV3-1 (or the pseudogene TRBV3-2) and TRBJ1-1; TRBD1 aligns across 9 bases. The chain's CDR3 is CASSQWTGEFAEAFF. The CDR3 DNA sequence: TGTGCCAGCAGCCAATGGACAGGGGAATTTGCTGAAGCTTTCTTT.